This TCR beta chain was identified during a study of blood T cells in healthy people across ages (dated by TCRdb to 2014 to 2015). Looking at the study overall: In model experiments, template switching captured roughly one uniquely barcoded TCR beta cDNA molecule for every two T cells. The donors were divided into four age groups: young (average about 15 years), middle-aged (about 39), aged (about 60) and long-lived (about 79). Donors of different ages were randomly distributed across sequencing lanes to avoid experimental bias. To track age-related changes in TCR beta repertoire diversity, the study relied on deep sequencing normalized with unique cDNA molecular identifiers. Using the same blood draw, the study looked at two additional independent replicas of 1 million unique cDNA reads for two donors, one aged 18 to 30 and the other aged 80 or older.

Library preparation employed 5' RACE. The instrument given in TCRdb is Illumina HiSeq 2500. A second PCR of roughly 7 to 12 cycles was run with a J-beta primer mix and a sample-barcoded 5' primer. A unique molecular identifier was introduced onto each TCR beta cDNA molecule by a template-switch 5' adaptor carrying 12 random nucleotides. At least 3 million CDR3-containing paired-end reads were obtained from each sample. First-strand cDNA was synthesized from all RNA with the Mint cDNA synthesis kit, primed by a TRBC-specific oligonucleotide. All cDNA was treated with uracil-DNA glycosylase and then went through a first 18-cycle PCR with the universal primers M1SS and BC2_uni_R. Under the source paper's analysis protocol: Normalization of each sample was performed by random selection of 1 million high-quality reads, each carrying a distinct molecular identifier. Instead of being binned into consensus sequences, reads with shared molecular identifiers were discarded. MiTCR, set to a Q25 quality threshold and the strictest error-elimination algorithm, was used for CDR3 identification, clonotype clustering and error correction. Lower-bound total TCR beta diversity was estimated with a nonparametric unseen species model using Euler transformation. The raw public reads went through TCRdb reprocessing: fastp at Q25, MiXCR clone calling, in-frame beta chains kept. Identical CDR3 proteins give one entry, which carries the most common genes and DNA. TCRdb, not the authors, supplied the V and J calls. The sample has roughly 930,000 distinct CDR3 sequences on record, roughly 43% of them singletons. The ten biggest clones cover roughly an eighth of the sample.

Study-wide conclusions, independent of this receptor: The long-lived group showed more naive CD4+ T cells, fewer expanded clones and increased TCR diversity than the aged group, suggesting age selection. There was a strong correlation between observed TCR beta diversity and the percentage of naive T cells measured by flow cytometry. Because profiling used bulk unsorted PBMCs, naive and antigen-experienced compartments could not be compared conclusively. Because the CMV infection status of the donors was unknown, age-related changes in expanded clonotypes may potentially have been confounded. Observed TCR beta diversity per million T cells fell roughly linearly with age, and a significant reduction was already apparent by age roughly 41. Total diversity estimates from one million sequenced T cells were considered lower bounds and underestimates.

Donors were a few dozen systemically healthy Caucasian individuals from Russia aged roughly 6 to 100 years. Each donor gave 8 to 10 milliliters of peripheral blood, collected into EDTA-treated Vacutainer tubes. Ficoll-Paque density-gradient centrifugation was used to isolate PBMCs, with at least 6.5 million per sample. Total RNA was extracted from PBMCs with Trizol reagent, with at least 6 micrograms obtained per sample. For every donor, an aliquot of PBMCs went through flow cytometry to measure the percentages of naive CD45RAhigh/CD27high T cells. To note about this clonotype: No cognate antigen has been identified for it. No clone much larger than this one lies a single base away; base qualities are absent.

This TCR was recovered from a man aged 30 to 45 in good health. The sequenced sample was blood.

The DNA sequence is as follows: TGCAGTGCTAGCGCAGGGCAACAAGAGACCCAGTACTTC. It specifies CSASAGQQETQYF. This receptor chain uses TRBV20-1 and TRBJ2-5; TRBD1 is perhaps the D gene, given 5 matching bases. CDR1 and CDR2 were assigned from the germline V gene (reference sequence) as DFQATT and SNEGSKA. Counted from cysteine to phenylalanine, this CDR3 has 13 amino acids. CDR3 DNA is the only sequence kept; it has 39 bases, read in frame from the first base. V is shortened by 3 bases, J by 2 bases, and the region joining them spans 10 bases.